This T cell receptor (beta chain) is from a study of cytomegalovirus exposure and HLA in healthy donors. Study-level points and caveats: An assumption of roughly uniform sequencing depth across donors underlay the presence/absence analyses.

As for this clone: What it binds is unknown.

The trim removed 8 bases at V and 0 bases at J, leaving 18 bases unmatched. The germline V gene has CDR1 ENHRY and CDR2 SYGVKD. This CDR3 region has 18 residues. With 60 Vbeta and 13 Jbeta primers, the PCR was carried out. This table comes from immunoSEQ multiplex PCR, and its TCRdb copy is limited to in-frame clones, with some not included. The repertoire holds approximately 150,000 clones, with about 80% as singletons. Sequencing was done on a sample of PBMCs. The clonotype originates from a woman aged 40 to 50 in good health and CMV-seronegative. V gene TRBV10-3 combines with J gene TRBJ2-7, with TRBD2 matching 8 bases. CDR3 in amino acids: CAIGGREAYHYSSYEQYF. CDR3 DNA: TGTGCCATCGGCGGGCGGGAGGCCTATCATTATAGCTCCTACGAGCAGTACTTC.